A single sample gave rise to the 26 T cell receptor beta chains below, sequenced in a study of blood T cells in healthy people across ages. With a J-beta primer mix and a sample-barcoded 5' primer, a second PCR ran about 7 to 12 cycles. TCRdb called the 5' RACE reads again in MiXCR, with one record for every CDR3 protein. This sample has over a million distinct CDR3 sequences, with 59% found just once. The source material was blood. The receptor source for this set is a man younger than 35 in good health.

The V gene is TRBV4-3, the J gene TRBJ2-7; tentative D call: TRBD2 (6 bases). The CDR3 is 14 amino acids. The germline CDR1 and CDR2 sequences are LGHNA and YSLEER. The V and J ends lost 0 bases and 3 bases respectively, with 9 bases between them. CDR3 in DNA: TGCGCCAGCAGCCAAGATTCGGGGGACTACGAGCAGTACTTC. Amino acid sequence: CASSQDSGDYEQYF.

This clonotype was seen more than once but under ten times. The CDR3 bases are TGCGCCAGCAGCCAGTACAGGGGACCCCAAGAGACCCAGTACTTC. Amino acid sequence: CASSQYRGPQETQYF. This rearrangement joins TRBV4-1 to TRBJ2-5; TRBD1 agrees at 7 bases. The CDR3 is made up of 15 amino acids. Germline CDR1 is MGHRA and CDR2 is YSYEKL. Trimming took 3 bases from V and 1 from J; bases not matched to a gene: 5.

This clonotype was seen only a few times. J is TRBJ2-2 and V is TRBV7-9; D not resolved. The CDR3 totals 15 residues. The germline gives CDR1 SEHNR, CDR2 FQNEAQ (reference sequence). Deletions cut 4 bases from V and 3 bases from J, with 12 bases between. The CDR3, as DNA: TGTGCCAGCAGCTCCTTGAACCCGTACACCGGGGAGCTGTTTTTT. Residues: CASSSLNPYTGELFF.

The V gene is TRBV4-1, the J gene TRBJ2-7, with 10 bases that match TRBD1. The end of the DNA is better explained by TRBJ2-5, so the J call may be wrong. The CDR3 totals 15 residues. Per germline, CDR1 MGHRA and CDR2 YSYEKL. As DNA, the CDR3 is TGCGCCAGCAGCCAAGGGGACAGGGGAGGGGAGACCCAGTACTTC. It yields the protein CASSQGDRGGETQYF.

This chain connects TRBV7-2 to TRBJ2-3, with TRBD1 matching over 8 bases. Germline CDR1 is SGHTA and CDR2 is FQGNSA. Unmatched junction bases numbered 10, after V lost 4 bases and J lost 10 bases. The CDR3 is 14 amino acids. CDR3: CASSSDRVKKAQYF. The CDR3 DNA is TGTGCCAGCAGCTCGGACAGGGTCAAAAAGGCGCAGTATTTT.

There are a few counts of this clonotype. This chain links TRBV20-1 with TRBJ2-5; the D is unclear. CDR3 length: 12 amino acids. Germline CDR1 and CDR2: DFQATT and SNEGSKA (reference sequence). V was clipped by 8 bases and J by 2 bases, with 12 bases between them. The CDR3 coding sequence is TGCAGTAGATTACTGTCGCAAGAGACCCAGTACTTC. As protein: CSRLLSQETQYF.

CDR3 loop: CASSARLWNEQFF. The CDR3 DNA follows: TGTGCCAGTAGCGCAAGGTTGTGGAATGAGCAGTTCTTC. The J gene is TRBJ2-1, the V gene TRBV19; D call uncertain. Germline lookup yields CDR1 LNHDA and CDR2 SQIVND (reference sequence). Trimming took 6 bases from V and 7 from J, leaving 13 bases between them. The CDR3 has 13 amino acids.

The chain combines TRBV2 with TRBJ2-1; either TRBD1 or TRBD2 may supply D (5 bases each). The CDR3 totals 13 residues. The germline V gene encodes CDR1 SNHLY and CDR2 FYNNEI. Deletions cut 8 bases from V and 3 bases from J, with 11 bases between. The CDR3 sequence is CASSGTVYNEQFF. DNA for the CDR3: TGTGCCAGCTCTGGGACCGTCTACAATGAGCAGTTCTTC.

The V and J genes are TRBV7-2 and TRBJ2-7, with D perhaps TRBD2 (6 bases). Germline CDR1 and CDR2: SGHTA and FQGNSA. V was clipped by 1 base and J by 0 bases, with 25 bases between them. The CDR3 extends over 20 amino acids. CDR3 residues: CASSLGEAMPITRSSYEQYF. The CDR3 DNA follows: TGTGCCAGCAGCTTAGGGGAGGCCATGCCTATAACTAGGAGCTCCTACGAGCAGTACTTC.

V gene TRBV18 combines with J gene TRBJ2-7; 11 bases align to TRBD1. Looked up from germline, CDR1 is KGHSH and CDR2 is LQKENI. V dropped 5 bases and J dropped 3; count of bases not matched to a gene: 3. The CDR3 covers 14 residues. DNA of the CDR3: TGTGCCAGCTCAATGGGACAGGGGGTCTACGAGCAGTACTTC. Translation gives CASSMGQGVYEQYF.

The chain carries TRBV12-5 and TRBJ1-2; TRBD1 matches at 7 bases. CDR3 length equals 12 residues. Trimming took 5 bases from V and 7 from J; bases not matched to a gene: 4. CDR1 is LGHNT and CDR2 is FRNRAP in the germline V gene. CDR3 coding DNA: TGTGCTAGTGGTAGGAACAGGGGTGGCTACACCTTC. Translation: CASGRNRGGYTF.

V is TRBV2 and J is TRBJ2-7, with D possibly TRBD1 on 6 matching bases. Trimming took 8 bases from V and 3 from J, leaving 17 bases between them. Germline V gives CDR1 SNHLY, CDR2 FYNNEI. This CDR3 spans 14 amino acids. Here the CDR3 DNA reads TGTGCCAGCGCTCAATCGACAGGAAGCTACGAGCAGTACTTC. Amino acid sequence: CASAQSTGSYEQYF.

V usage is TRBV3-1 and J usage is TRBJ2-3, with a weak D call TRBD1 (5 bases). This CDR3 comprises 16 residues. Trimming removed 0 bases from V and 0 bases from J, with 10 bases in between. Germline CDR1 LGHDT, CDR2 YNNKEL (reference sequence). CDR3 residues: CASSQDFQGSTDTQYF. CDR3 DNA: TGTGCCAGCAGCCAAGATTTCCAGGGTAGCACAGATACGCAGTATTTT.

The chain couples TRBV7-6 to TRBJ2-7; the D gene could be TRBD1 or TRBD2 (6 bases each). The DNA end is a closer match to TRBJ2-5, so the J assignment may be wrong. The CDR3 sequence is 14 residues long. Germline CDR1 is SGHVS and CDR2 is FNYEAQ. CDR3 region: CASSSRGVRETQYF. CDR3 DNA sequence: TGTGCCAGCAGCTCAAGGGGGGTCCGGGAGACCCAGTACTTC.

This clonotype occurred a few times. V gene TRBV9 combines with J gene TRBJ2-1; perhaps TRBD1 as D (5 bases). Germline CDR1 and CDR2: SGDLS and YYNGEE. Trimming removed 0 bases from V and 5 bases from J, with 12 bases in between. The CDR3 extends over 15 amino acids. The CDR3 here is CASSVEWGLDNEQFF. CDR3 nucleotide sequence: TGTGCCAGCAGCGTAGAATGGGGCCTCGACAATGAGCAGTTCTTC.

This clonotype was detected a few times. The gene calls are TRBV5-6 and TRBJ2-7, with D unresolved. This CDR3 is 12 amino acids long. CDR1 is SGHDT and CDR2 is YYEEEE in the germline V gene. Deletions cut 0 bases from V and 7 bases from J, with 8 bases between. The CDR3 DNA follows: TGTGCCAGCAGCTTGGACGGGCTTGAGCAGTACTTC. Residues: CASSLDGLEQYF.

The chain combines TRBV12-3 or TRBV12-4 with TRBJ2-5; D possibly corresponds to TRBD2 (5 bases). V was shortened by 0 bases and J by 5 bases, with 16 bases between the two germline ends. The CDR3 has 16 residues. CDR3 nucleotides: TGTGCCAGCAGTTTAGCGTTCCGGGATTTTCACGAGACCCAGTACTTC. Encoded protein: CASSLAFRDFHETQYF.

This clonotype was seen a handful of times. This chain joins TRBV5-6 and TRBJ2-1; 11 nucleotides agree with TRBD1. The CDR3 consists of 16 residues. Germline loops: CDR1 SGHDT, CDR2 YYEEEE. Trimming cost V 2 bases and J 7 bases; bases outside gene matches: 8. DNA for the CDR3: TGTGCCAGCAGCTTTCGCACTGGACAGGGGGCGAATGAGCAGTTCTTC. Protein product: CASSFRTGQGANEQFF.

This clonotype appeared a few times. The chain carries TRBV20-1 and TRBJ2-3; 12 nucleotides align to TRBD1. The CDR3 has 15 residues. V was pared by 1 base and J by 4 bases, with 3 bases of the junction left unmatched. From germline, CDR1 is DFQATT and CDR2 SNEGSKA (reference sequence). CDR3 sequence (DNA): TGCAGTGCTAGAGGGGACAGGGGGCTGCCAGATACGCAGTATTTT. This sequence encodes CSARGDRGLPDTQYF.

The gene calls are TRBV3-1 and TRBJ2-5, with 7 bases matching TRBD2. V dropped 2 bases and J dropped 5; count of bases not matched to a gene: 11. Looked up from germline, CDR1 is LGHDT and CDR2 is YNNKEL (reference sequence). This CDR3 spans 16 amino acids. CDR3 nucleotide sequence: TGTGCCAGCAGCCAACCCAAGCGGGAACCGGGCGAGACCCAGTACTTC. This gives the protein CASSQPKREPGETQYF.

The chain recombines TRBV5-1 with TRBJ2-1; the match to TRBD2 covers 10 bases. This CDR3 has 18 amino acids. Germline CDR1 and CDR2: SGHRS and YFSETQ. Losses at the gene ends were 0 bases for V and 1 base for J; bases not matched to a gene: 7. The CDR3 DNA reads TGCGCCAGCAGCTTGGCCCTTACTAGCGGGACGTCCTACAATGAGCAGTTCTTC. Amino acids: CASSLALTSGTSYNEQFF.

This clonotype was detected only a few times. The chain uses TRBV10-3 and TRBJ2-6; perhaps TRBD2 as D (5 bases). The V gene lost 8 bases and the J gene lost 2 bases, with 13 bases spanning the gap. This CDR3 is 15 amino acids long. Germline V CDR1 and CDR2: ENHRY, SYGVKD. In DNA form, the CDR3 reads TGTGCCATCCTGGGGAGCTATACTGGGGCCAACGTCCTGACTTTC. Residues: CAILGSYTGANVLTF.

The CDR3 DNA reads as TGCGCCAGCAGCACGACCGGGACTAGGGATAATGAGCAGTTCTTC. Protein: CASSTTGTRDNEQFF. This chain links TRBV5-1 with TRBJ2-1, with 8 positions matching TRBD2. This CDR3 contains 15 residues. Germline loops: CDR1 SGHRS, CDR2 YFSETQ. Losses at the gene ends were 4 bases for V and 7 bases for J; bases not matched to a gene: 10.

A few counts support this clonotype. The chain carries TRBV29-1 and TRBJ2-4; unclear D gene. The V gene's germline CDR1 is SQVTM and CDR2 ANQGSEA. V was pared by 1 base and J by 6 bases, with 13 bases between. The CDR3 consists of 14 residues. The CDR3: CSVEGSPGRNIQYF. The CDR3 DNA reads TGCAGCGTTGAAGGATCCCCCGGACGAAACATTCAGTACTTC.

The chain has TRBV28 and TRBJ2-3; 7 nucleotides line up with TRBD1. CDR1 is MDHEN, CDR2 SYDVKM, per germline. The CDR3 has 16 amino acids. V lost 2 bases and J lost 1; bases outside the gene matches: 6. The CDR3 sequence: CASSLLGQAGTDTQYF. For the CDR3, the DNA is TGTGCCAGCAGTTTACTAGGACAGGCGGGCACAGATACGCAGTATTTT.

The gene calls are TRBV20-1 and TRBJ2-5; D not resolved. The V gene's germline CDR1 is DFQATT and CDR2 SNEGSKA (reference sequence). V was clipped by 8 bases and J by 2 bases, with 12 bases between them. The CDR3 contains 12 residues. CDR3 nucleotides: TGCAGTTCCCTAGGGTTTCAAGAGACCCAGTACTTC. Encoded protein: CSSLGFQETQYF.